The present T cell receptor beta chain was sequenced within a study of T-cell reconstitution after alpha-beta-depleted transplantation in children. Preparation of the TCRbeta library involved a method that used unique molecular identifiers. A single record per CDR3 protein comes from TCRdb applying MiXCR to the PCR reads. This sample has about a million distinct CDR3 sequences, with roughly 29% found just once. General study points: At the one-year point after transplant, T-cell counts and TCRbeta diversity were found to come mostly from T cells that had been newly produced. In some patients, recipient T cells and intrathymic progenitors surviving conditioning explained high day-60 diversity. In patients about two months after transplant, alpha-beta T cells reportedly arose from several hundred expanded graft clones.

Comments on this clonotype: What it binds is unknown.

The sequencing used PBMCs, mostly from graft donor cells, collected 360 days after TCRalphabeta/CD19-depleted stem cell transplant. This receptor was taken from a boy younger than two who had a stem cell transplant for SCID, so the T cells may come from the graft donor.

The CDR3 region has the DNA TGTGCCAGCAGCGCCCCAGGCCTCCGAGGGGCCGAGCAGTACTTC. Its translation: CASSAPGLRGAEQYF. V usage is TRBV7-2 and J usage is TRBJ2-7; tentatively, D is TRBD1 or TRBD2 (5 bases each). The germline V gene encodes CDR1 SGHTA and CDR2 FQGNSA. V dropped 5 bases and J dropped 6 bases, with 20 bases sitting between them. This CDR3 region has 15 residues.